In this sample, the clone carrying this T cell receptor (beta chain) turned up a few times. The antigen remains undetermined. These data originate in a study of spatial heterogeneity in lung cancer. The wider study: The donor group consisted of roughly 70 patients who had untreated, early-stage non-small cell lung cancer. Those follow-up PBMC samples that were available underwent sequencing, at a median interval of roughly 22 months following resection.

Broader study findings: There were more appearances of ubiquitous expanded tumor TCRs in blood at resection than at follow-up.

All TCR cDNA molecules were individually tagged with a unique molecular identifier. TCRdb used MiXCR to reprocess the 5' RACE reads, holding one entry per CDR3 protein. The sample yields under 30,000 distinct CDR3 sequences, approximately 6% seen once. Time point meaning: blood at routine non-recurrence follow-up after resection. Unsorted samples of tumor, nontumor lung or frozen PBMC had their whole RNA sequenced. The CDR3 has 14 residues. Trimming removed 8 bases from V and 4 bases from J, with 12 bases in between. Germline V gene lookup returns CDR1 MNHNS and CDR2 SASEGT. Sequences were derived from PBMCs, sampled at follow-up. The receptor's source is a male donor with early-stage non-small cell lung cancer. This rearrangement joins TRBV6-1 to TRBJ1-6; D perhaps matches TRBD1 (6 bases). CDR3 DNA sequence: TGTGCCAGCCGCCGACAGGAATATAATTCACCCCTCCACTTT. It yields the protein CASRRQEYNSPLHF.